The 18 T cell receptor beta chains reported below all come from one sample, sequenced in a study of T cell clonotyping in hematopoietic cell transplantation (dated by TCRdb to the early 2020s). The time point label, read with the paper, signifies: 100 days after allo-HCT. Library preparation used the immunoSEQ multiplex PCR assay. The immuneACCESS repertoire file appears here via TCRdb, limited to in-frame rearrangements. These files lack a portion of the clones; in checked studies, under half of the deficit traces to unresolved V genes, and the cause of the others is not known. Here the sample has more than 5,000 clones; 89% occur a single time. The top ten hold 20% to 30% of the sample. The sample here was peripheral blood mononuclear cells, taken 100 days after allogeneic stem cell transplant. The receptors were sampled from a male patient aged 65-79 years who had an allogeneic stem cell transplant from an unrelated donor, so T cells may come from the graft donor. Some clones in this sample may be carry-over from other donors' samples.

The chain employs TRBV9 and TRBJ2-2; 7 bases align to TRBD1. The CDR3 loop spans 16 amino acids. Germline V gene data show CDR1 as SGDLS and CDR2 as YYNGEE. The junction had 7 bases not matched to a gene; V was cut back by 5 bases and J by 0 bases. CDR3 coding DNA: TGTGCCAGCAGTACAGGGACAGCAACGAACACCGGGGAGCTGTTTTTT. Protein sequence: CASSTGTATNTGELFF.

The V gene is TRBV15, the J gene TRBJ2-7; TRBD2 matches at 9 bases. The V gene's germline CDR1 is LNHNV and CDR2 YYDKDF (reference sequence). V shed 0 bases, J shed 4 bases, and the junction held 4 bases outside the gene matches. This CDR3 is built from 15 residues. The CDR3 DNA reads TGTGCCACCAGCAGAGATGCGGGAGGGCCGTACGAGCAGTACTTC. This encodes CATSRDAGGPYEQYF.

The chain combines TRBV30 with TRBJ1-2; D is ambiguous. Germline V gives CDR1 GTSNPN, CDR2 SVGIG (reference sequence). With 1 base removed from V and 8 bases from J, the gap between germline ends came to 11 bases. The CDR3 covers 12 residues. CDR3 loop: CAWSESQRGYTF. The CDR3 DNA is TGTGCCTGGAGTGAAAGCCAACGAGGCTACACCTTC.

V usage is TRBV10-3 and J usage is TRBJ2-7; D may correspond to TRBD1 or TRBD2 (5 bases each). Germline loops: CDR1 ENHRY, CDR2 SYGVKD. Trimming took 3 bases from V and 2 from J, leaving 11 bases between them. The CDR3 consists of 14 residues. CDR3 region: CAISDRGLAYEQYF. CDR3 in DNA: TGTGCCATCAGTGATCGGGGCCTCGCCTACGAGCAGTACTTC.

The V gene is TRBV30, the J gene TRBJ1-1; D is unresolved. This CDR3 has 12 residues. Germline V lookup: CDR1 GTSNPN, CDR2 SVGIG (reference sequence). Trimming took off 5 bases at V and 0 bases at J, with 7 bases between the two ends. The CDR3 loop is CAWAILNTEAFF. The CDR3, as DNA: TGTGCCTGGGCCATTTTGAACACTGAAGCTTTCTTT.

The V call is TRBV6-5, the J call TRBJ1-5, with D possibly TRBD1 on 6 matching bases. V lost 4 bases, J lost 1 base, and 8 bases lay in between. Germline V lookup: CDR1 MNHEY, CDR2 SVGAGI. This CDR3 has 14 residues. CDR3 sequence: CASSLQGSNQPQHF. CDR3 nucleotide sequence: TGTGCCAGCAGTTTACAGGGAAGCAATCAGCCCCAGCATTTT.

The CDR3 sequence is CASSQDGRQYDVLTF. CDR3 DNA: TGCGCCAGCAGCCAAGATGGGAGACAGTACGACGTCCTGACTTTC. V is TRBV4-3 and J is TRBJ2-6; either TRBD1 or TRBD2 may fit D (5 bases each). The V end lost 0 bases, the J end lost 11 bases, and 14 bases lay between the germline ends. Per germline, CDR1 LGHNA and CDR2 YSLEER. This CDR3 comprises 15 residues.

The chain combines TRBV4-1 with TRBJ2-1; TRBD2 might be the D (6 bases). Trimming cost V 3 bases and J 10 bases, with 22 bases left between them. Germline V gene sequence: CDR1 MGHRA, CDR2 YSYEKL. The CDR3 is 16 residues long. Here the CDR3 reads CASSQTGAGIPREQFF. Written as DNA, the CDR3 is TGCGCCAGCAGCCAGACGGGTGCGGGGATCCCGCGGGAGCAGTTCTTC.

J is TRBJ2-7 and V is TRBV29-1; 9 positions match TRBD2. CDR1 and CDR2 from the germline V gene are SQVTM and ANQGSEA. The length of the CDR3 is 16 residues. The junction had 18 bases not matched to a gene; V was cut back by 6 bases and J by 6 bases. This chain's CDR3 is CSVRGLAGREAREQYF. For the CDR3, the DNA is TGCAGCGTGAGGGGCCTAGCGGGAAGGGAGGCCCGCGAGCAGTACTTC.

The gene calls are TRBV11-2 and TRBJ2-3; D is uncertain. The V gene lost 4 bases and the J gene lost 2 bases, with 1 base spanning the gap. CDR1 and CDR2 (germline): SGHAT, FQNNGV. This CDR3 spans 11 amino acids. In nucleotides, the CDR3 is TGTGCCAGCAGCTCCACAGATACGCAGTATTTT. Its translation: CASSSTDTQYF.

V and J are TRBV28 and TRBJ1-5; D gene unclear. The V and J ends lost 6 bases and 0 bases respectively, with 9 bases between them. The CDR3 consists of 14 residues. Germline-derived CDR1 and CDR2 are MDHEN and SYDVKM. CDR3 in amino acids: CASRAADSNQPQHF. The CDR3 DNA follows: TGTGCCAGCAGGGCGGCGGATAGCAATCAGCCCCAGCATTTT. Looking up the rest from reference TRBV28 and TRBJ1-5 gives the full variable domain: DVKVTQSSRYLVKRTGEKVFLECVQDMDHENMFWYRQDPGLGLRLIYFSYDVKMKEKGDIPEGYSVSREKKERFSLILESASTNQTSMYLCASRAADSNQPQHFGDGTRLSIL.

The chain links TRBV30 to TRBJ2-4; no definite D call. The germline gives CDR1 GTSNPN, CDR2 SVGIG (reference sequence). The CDR3 is 15 amino acids. V lost 3 bases and J 1 base, leaving 13 bases between the germline ends. The CDR3: CAWSRRSLAKNIQYF. The CDR3 DNA reads as TGTGCCTGGAGCCGAAGGTCGCTTGCCAAAAACATTCAGTACTTC.

DNA for the CDR3: TGTGCCTGGAGTGTCTGGTCCGACAGACTAGCCAAAAACATTCAGTACTTC. Protein sequence: CAWSVWSDRLAKNIQYF. The V gene is TRBV30, the J gene TRBJ2-4, with D possibly being TRBD1 (5 bases). This CDR3 region has 17 residues. Germline V gives CDR1 GTSNPN, CDR2 SVGIG (reference sequence). The V and J ends lost 0 bases and 0 bases respectively, with 15 bases between them.

The chain carries TRBV29-1 and TRBJ2-3; 7 bases align to TRBD1. The CDR3 is 13 residues long. J gave up 2 bases and V 3 bases, and 2 bases lay outside the gene matches. The V gene's germline CDR1 is SQVTM and CDR2 ANQGSEA. CDR3 DNA: TGCAGCGTTGAGGGGACAGCCACAGATACGCAGTATTTT. Translation: CSVEGTATDTQYF.

The chain couples TRBV28 to TRBJ2-1, with D perhaps being TRBD1 or TRBD2 (5 bases each). The CDR3 runs 16 residues. CDR1 and CDR2 from the germline V gene are MDHEN and SYDVKM. V was trimmed by 6 bases and J by 1 base, leaving 16 bases between them. The DNA for the CDR3 is TGTGCCAGCAGGGCTTCCGGGACGGAATCCTACAATGAGCAGTTCTTC. As protein: CASRASGTESYNEQFF.

This rearrangement joins TRBV14 to TRBJ2-7; D unresolved. There are 11 residues in the CDR3. Per the germline V gene, CDR1 is SGHDN and CDR2 is FVKESK. V lost 5 bases and J 4 bases, leaving 6 bases between the germline ends. The CDR3 loop is CASSALYEQYF. The CDR3 bases are TGTGCCAGCAGCGCTCTATACGAGCAGTACTTC.

The rearrangement links TRBV11-3 to TRBJ2-3, with a tentative D call TRBD2 (6 bases). The CDR3 contains 13 residues. V was cut by 11 bases and J by 2 bases, with 14 bases left in between. The germline V gene has CDR1 SGHNT and CDR2 YENEEA. DNA for the CDR3: TGTGCCTCCCGGGGACTCGACACAGATACGCAGTATTTT. Protein: CASRGLDTDTQYF.

This clone was seen only once. V usage is TRBV6-6 and J usage is TRBJ2-7; no firm D call. This CDR3 has 14 residues. V was trimmed by 8 bases and J by 0 bases, leaving 14 bases between them. Germline CDR1 and CDR2: MNHNY and SVGAGI (reference sequence). CDR3 coding DNA: TGTGCCAGCTGTTGGACCTACACCTCCTACGAGCAGTACTTC. It codes for CASCWTYTSYEQYF.